This TCR beta chain came from a study of Graves' ophthalmopathy and Graves' hyperthyroidism. Study-level results: A 13-signature model separated ophthalmopathy from stable hyperthyroidism, reaching around 88% sensitivity and around 83% specificity cross-validated. For predicting ophthalmopathy progression, the model had about 64% sensitivity and 72.22% specificity.

This clonotype was picked up a small number of times. The target antigen is unknown. The diagnosis combined clinical symptoms, thyroxine, TRAb, thyroid ultrasound and orbital computed tomography scans. Amplified material comprised TCR beta CDR3 regions derived from RNA transcripts. HTBI-primed first-round RT-PCR preceded second-round multiplex PCR. One entry per CDR3 protein results from TCRdb running MiXCR on the multiplex PCR reads. The table shows around 16,000 distinct CDR3 sequences, with roughly 46% occurring only once. The CDR3 runs 16 residues. From germline, CDR1 is MNHNY and CDR2 SVGAGI (reference sequence). V was clipped by 0 bases and J by 0 bases, with 6 bases between them.

This TCR was sampled from a woman between 40 and 50 years old with stable Graves' hyperthyroidism. The J gene is TRBJ1-6, the V gene TRBV6-6; D gene unclear. Sequenced: peripheral blood. The CDR3 bases are TGTGCCAGCAGTTACTCAGAGTACTCCTATAATTCACCCCTCCACTTT. This gives the protein CASSYSEYSYNSPLHF.